The rows below give T cell receptor beta chains drawn from one sample of a study of blood T cell repertoires in COVID-19. Sequencing was performed with immunoSEQ multiplex PCR; in TCRdb, only in-frame clones are kept and a portion is missing. The data show over 130,000 clones, 84% seen once. Sequenced sample: PBMCs or T cells enriched from blood (not recorded which). These receptors came from a man aged 50 to 59 in a cohort exposed to, infected with or recovered from COVID-19 (not recorded which). Both conserved end residues are part of each CDR3.

V gene	J gene	CDR3 protein
TRBV30	TRBJ2-6	CAGPVRGNVLTF
TRBV30	TRBJ1-4	CAWDTGARGEKLFF
TRBV19	TRBJ2-4	CASSQGGPKNIQYF
TRBV5-1	TRBJ2-3	CASRTGNTDTQYF
TRBV28	TRBJ2-7	CASTPGSSRSYEQYF
TRBV5-4	TRBJ2-2	CASSLGNGRNGELFF
TRBV5-1	TRBJ2-1	CASSLGQIYNEQFF
TRBV30	TRBJ1-5	CAWSVGGRGNQPQHF
TRBV6-5	TRBJ2-7	CAVWTGTYEQYF
TRBV28	TRBJ1-2	CASTPSGTSYGYTF
TRBV28	TRBJ2-2	CASSPQGFSGIGELFF
TRBV3-1/TRBV3-2	TRBJ2-7	CASSQGGASAFYGQYF
TRBV12-3/TRBV12-4	TRBJ2-1	CASSFAVYNEQFF
TRBV6-2/TRBV6-3	TRBJ2-1	CASSYFRLAGGNEQFF
TRBV11-2	TRBJ1-4	CASSLDNRPEKLFF
TRBV24-1	TRBJ2-3	CATAGEVNTQYF